A single sample gave rise to the 26 T cell receptor beta chains below, sequenced in a study of T cells in Graves' hyperthyroidism and ophthalmopathy. RNA transcripts provided the source from which TCR beta CDR3 regions were amplified. A first-round RT-PCR of the TCR CDR3 used the HTBI primer set. Each CDR3 protein gets one entry after TCRdb re-called the multiplex PCR reads with MiXCR. The sample yields a few hundred thousand distinct CDR3 sequences, about a sixth seen once. Material: blood. These receptors were taken from a woman in her thirties or forties with Graves' ophthalmopathy.

In its sample, this clonotype was seen many times. V and J are TRBV13 and TRBJ2-7, with D perhaps given as TRBD1 or TRBD2 (5 bases each). V was cut by 4 bases and J by 2 bases, with 15 bases left in between. The CDR3 length is 15 residues. CDR1 is PRHDT and CDR2 is FYEKMQ in the germline V gene (reference sequence). This CDR3 reads CASSSPRDGTYEQYF. CDR3 nucleotides: TGTGCCAGCAGCTCTCCCCGGGACGGAACCTACGAGCAGTACTTC.

The table lists this clonotype with many counts. J is TRBJ1-5 and V is TRBV30; D remains unclear. The ends were cut back, 0 bases at V and 9 bases at J, with 9 bases in the middle. CDR1 and CDR2 from the germline V gene are GTSNPN and SVGIG (reference sequence). The CDR3 extends over 12 amino acids. The CDR3 DNA follows: TGTGCCTGGAGTGTACGGCCCCTGCCCCAGCATTTT. The encoded protein is CAWSVRPLPQHF.

The table lists this clonotype with many counts. The V call is TRBV2, the J call TRBJ2-7; 9 nucleotides line up with TRBD2. From germline, CDR1 is SNHLY and CDR2 FYNNEI. The CDR3 covers 13 residues. The J segment lost 6 bases and the V segment lost 8 bases, leaving 8 bases of the junction unmatched. The CDR3 region is CASGRLADLEQYF. In DNA, the CDR3 is TGTGCCAGCGGGAGACTAGCGGACCTCGAGCAGTACTTC.

This clonotype came up a few times. This chain links TRBV4-1 with TRBJ1-6, with 7 nucleotides matching TRBD1. CDR3 length: 14 amino acids. Germline V gene data show CDR1 as MGHRA and CDR2 as YSYEKL. V lost 4 bases and J lost 7; bases outside the gene matches: 4. CDR3 amino acids: CASSPRDSNSPLHF. The CDR3 DNA reads as TGCGCCAGCAGCCCGCGGGACAGCAATTCACCCCTCCACTTT.

Ten or more counts support this clonotype. This chain links TRBV27 with TRBJ1-1; D is undetermined. V lost 3 bases to trimming and J lost 1 base, with 12 bases between them. Per the germline V gene, CDR1 is MNHEY and CDR2 is SMNVEV (reference sequence). This CDR3 is built from 15 residues. The CDR3: CASSFSTQANTEAFF. In nucleotides, the CDR3 is TGTGCCAGCAGTTTTTCCACCCAGGCGAACACTGAAGCTTTCTTT.

As for this clonotype: A clone one base away is much larger, so this may be a read error. The chain links TRBV2 to TRBJ1-1; no firm D call. CDR3 length: 14 residues. The V end lost 6 bases, the J end lost 5 bases, and 16 bases lay between the germline ends. CDR1 and CDR2 from the germline V gene are SNHLY and FYNNEI. This chain's CDR3 is CASRINTWRTEAFF. The CDR3 bases are TGTGCCAGCAGGATTAATACATGGCGGACTGAAGCTTTCTTT.

This clonotype was observed a few times. This sequence joins TRBV20-1 and TRBJ1-2, with TRBD1 identical over 7 bases. V lost 5 bases, J lost 6 bases, and 12 bases stayed unmatched. Germline V gives CDR1 DFQATT, CDR2 SNEGSKA (reference sequence). The CDR3 has 14 amino acids. DNA of the CDR3: TGCAGTGCTGGGGCCCAGGGGGGGACTCATGGCTACACCTTC. Residues: CSAGAQGGTHGYTF.

This clonotype occurred many times. This chain links TRBV30 with TRBJ2-5; the match to TRBD1 covers 7 bases. The CDR3 contains 11 residues. The germline CDR1 and CDR2 sequences are GTSNPN and SVGIG (reference sequence). Losses at the gene ends were 7 bases for V and 6 bases for J; bases not matched to a gene: 5. The CDR3 sequence: CAYTTGKTQYF. The CDR3 bases are TGTGCCTACACGACAGGGAAGACCCAGTACTTC.

This clonotype was observed many times. The chain recombines TRBV12-3 or TRBV12-4 with TRBJ2-7, with D perhaps TRBD1 (6 bases). Between the trimmed V and J ends, which lost 5 bases and 3 bases, there was a span of 17 bases. This CDR3 is built from 15 residues. The chain's CDR3 is CASSPGTLLDYEQYF. The CDR3 coding sequence is TGTGCCAGCAGTCCCGGGACACTGCTTGACTACGAGCAGTACTTC.

At least ten counts were recorded for this clonotype. CDR3 loop: CASSALSTDTQYF. The DNA for the CDR3 is TGTGCCAGCAGTGCCCTCTCCACAGATACGCAGTATTTT. The chain joins TRBV6-1 to TRBJ2-3; D remains ambiguous. The germline V gene has CDR1 MNHNS and CDR2 SASEGT. This CDR3 has 13 amino acids. V gave up 4 bases and J gave up 2 bases, with 7 bases separating them.

This clonotype appeared many times. This chain connects TRBV12-3 or TRBV12-4 to TRBJ2-7; 11 bases are a match to TRBD2. The CDR3 extends over 15 amino acids. V lost 6 bases and J lost 3; bases outside the gene matches: 7. The CDR3 sequence is CASSRPGTSGYEQYF. In DNA, the CDR3 is TGTGCCAGCAGCAGGCCTGGGACTAGCGGCTACGAGCAGTACTTC.

This clonotype was found a few times. The germline gene is not matched at one end of the junction; a read error may be the cause. This chain links TRBV6-5 with TRBJ2-7, with D tentatively TRBD1 (5 bases). Germline loops: CDR1 MNHEY, CDR2 SVGAGI. CDR3 size: 15 residues. In DNA, the CDR3 is TGTGCCAGCAGTTACTCCGTACAGGTCATCTACGAGCAGTCCTTC. Residues: CASSYSVQVIYEQSF.

Regarding this clonotype: A much larger clone is a single base away; this may be a read error. The chain recombines TRBV30 with TRBJ1-1; 9 positions match TRBD1. The CDR3 sequence is 12 residues long. Per germline, CDR1 GTSNPN and CDR2 SVGIG (reference sequence). Trimming removed 5 bases from V and 3 bases from J; junction bases left unmatched: 1. The CDR3 region is CAWDRGDTEAFF. As DNA, the CDR3 is TGTGCCTGGGACAGGGGGGACACTGAAGCTTTCTTT.

This clonotype was recorded many times. This chain links TRBV25-1 with TRBJ2-5; D might be TRBD2 (5 bases). CDR1 is MGHDK, CDR2 SYGVNS, per germline. V lost 6 bases and J lost 0, with 17 bases in between. The CDR3 contains 16 residues. The CDR3 region has the DNA TGTGCCAGCAGGGGCCCCTGGGATAGCGACCAAGAGACCCAGTACTTC. It codes for CASRGPWDSDQETQYF.

This clonotype was seen a handful of times. Being one base from a much bigger clone, this may be a read error. The CDR3 region is CASSFSSKNIQYF. The CDR3 nucleotides read TGTGCCAGCAGTTTCTCGTCCAAAAACATTCAGTACTTC. The chain combines TRBV27 with TRBJ2-4, with D hard to call. The CDR3 is made up of 13 amino acids. Germline assignment: CDR1 MNHEY and CDR2 SMNVEV (reference sequence). The V end lost 3 bases, the J end lost 2 bases, and 5 bases lay between the germline ends.

This clonotype has ten or more counts. The V and J genes are TRBV11-1 and TRBJ1-2; 10 bases fit TRBD1. The CDR3 sequence is 17 residues long. CDR1 is SGHAT, CDR2 FQDESV, per germline (reference sequence). Trimming took 1 base from V and 3 from J; bases not matched to a gene: 8. CDR3: CASSLVPGTGEDYGYTF. The CDR3 DNA sequence: TGTGCCAGCAGCTTAGTCCCCGGGACAGGGGAGGACTATGGCTACACCTTC.

CDR3 in DNA: TGTGCCACCAGCAGCAAGGGACTGAACTACGAGCAGTACTTC. Protein sequence: CATSSKGLNYEQYF. The gene calls are TRBV15 and TRBJ2-7; tentatively, D is TRBD2 (6 bases). Looked up from germline, CDR1 is LNHNV and CDR2 is YYDKDF (reference sequence). The CDR3 loop spans 14 amino acids. Trimming stripped 3 bases from V and 3 bases from J, with 12 bases between.

This clonotype was seen at least ten times. This rearrangement joins TRBV12-3 or TRBV12-4 to TRBJ2-7; 7 bases fit TRBD2. CDR3 length: 15 amino acids. J gave up 2 bases and V 2 bases, and 6 bases lay outside the gene matches. For the CDR3, the DNA is TGTGCCAGCAGTTTAATCCTAGCGGATACCTACGAGCAGTACTTC. Its translation is CASSLILADTYEQYF.

This clonotype has just one count. A much larger clonotype is one base distant, so this may be a read error. The V gene is TRBV29-1, the J gene TRBJ2-7, with D possibly being TRBD1 or TRBD2 (5 bases each). The germline V and J ends were trimmed by 7 bases and 5 bases, with 12 bases remaining between them. The CDR3 loop spans 11 amino acids. Per germline, CDR1 SQVTM and CDR2 ANQGSEA. For the CDR3, the DNA is TGCAGCGCTGGACGGGGCGACGAGCAGTACTTC. Its protein is CSAGRGDEQYF.

A note on this clonotype: A read error may be the cause here, since a much bigger clone is one base away. The chain employs TRBV5-6 and TRBJ1-1; D unclear. This CDR3 comprises 15 residues. Germline CDR1 SGHDT, CDR2 YYEEEE. CDR3 DNA sequence: TGTGTCAGCAGCTTGGTCGGGTGGATGAACACTGAAGCTTTCTTT. This encodes CVSSLVGWMNTEAFF.

This clonotype was seen repeatedly, ten times or more. At one boundary the junction diverges from the germline segment, which might be a read error. V and J are TRBV7-7 and TRBJ2-2; 7 bases map to TRBD1. Germline V gene sequence: CDR1 SSHAT, CDR2 FNYEAQ (reference sequence). The CDR3 consists of 16 residues. The CDR3 here is CASSLRPGGNTGELFF. In DNA, the CDR3 is TGTGCTAGCAGCTTAAGGCCAGGGGGGAACACCGGGGAGCTGTTTTTT. Full variable domain (missing parts from reference TRBV7-7 and TRBJ2-2): GAGVSQSPRYKVTKRGQDVTLRCDPISSHATLYWYQQALGQGPEFLTYFNYEAQPDKSGLPSDRFSAERPEGSISTLTIQRTEQRDSAMYRCASSLRPGGNTGELFFGEGSRLTVL.

The chain joins TRBV11-2 to TRBJ1-5, with unresolved D. The V gene's germline CDR1 is SGHAT and CDR2 FQNNGV. Trimming removed 5 bases at V and 0 bases at J, with 14 bases between. The CDR3 covers 16 residues. CDR3 in DNA: TGTGCCAGCAGCGGGCACTCTCCTTATAGCAATCAGCCCCAGCATTTT. This codes for CASSGHSPYSNQPQHF. Filled out from reference TRBV11-2 and TRBJ1-5, the complete variable domain reads EAGVAQSPRYKIIEKRQSVAFWCNPISGHATLYWYQQILGQGPKLLIQFQNNGVVDDSQLPKDRFSAERLKGVDSTLKIQPAKLEDSAVYLCASSGHSPYSNQPQHFGDGTRLSIL.

The sample holds many counts of this clonotype. The chain combines TRBV4-1 with TRBJ2-5, with TRBD2 as a possible D gene (6 bases). The CDR3 runs 16 residues. Trimming took off 2 bases at V and 4 bases at J, with 17 bases between the two ends. Germline CDR1 reads MGHRA; CDR2 reads YSYEKL. The CDR3 here is CASSQPAGLGRETQYF. For the CDR3, the DNA is TGCGCCAGCAGCCAACCAGCGGGTTTAGGTCGAGAGACCCAGTACTTC.

This clonotype was detected ten times or more. The chain recombines TRBV12-3 or TRBV12-4 with TRBJ1-2; perhaps TRBD1 as D (5 bases). V lost 6 bases, J lost 0 bases, and 17 bases lay in between. This CDR3 comprises 16 residues. The CDR3 nucleotides are TGTGCCAGCAGCGGCGACGAGAGGGGTCCTAACTATGGCTACACCTTC. Its translation is CASSGDERGPNYGYTF.

This clonotype was seen ten or more times. The rearrangement links TRBV6-2 or TRBV6-3 to TRBJ2-5; D might be TRBD2 (5 bases). The V end was cut by 2 bases, the J end by 3 bases, with 16 bases between. From germline, CDR1 is MNHEY and CDR2 SVGEGT. The length of the CDR3 is 16 residues. CDR3 DNA sequence: TGTGCCAGCAGTTACCCCTTCGAGGGTGGTGAAGAGACCCAGTACTTC. The encoded protein is CASSYPFEGGEETQYF.

Ten or more counts support this clonotype. The V gene is TRBV6-1, the J gene TRBJ2-5; 10 nucleotides line up with TRBD1. The CDR3 consists of 16 residues. The germline gives CDR1 MNHNS, CDR2 SASEGT. With V trimmed by 8 bases and J by 3 bases, 12 bases remained unmatched. The CDR3 bases are TGTGCCAGCCACGAGCCGGGACAGGGGAAAAAAGAGACCCAGTACTTC. The encoded protein is CASHEPGQGKKETQYF.